A selection of T cell receptor beta chains follows, all from one sample in a study of blood T cells in healthy people across ages. TCRdb re-called the 5' RACE reads through MiXCR, storing one row per CDR3 protein. The top ten clones hold over 30% of a sample with about 640,000 distinct CDR3 sequences, roughly 50% of them seen once. Sequencing was carried out using blood. The receptor set was obtained from a man aged 55 to 70 in good health. Both conserved end residues are part of each CDR3. Each record gives: D gene, clone size, J gene, V gene, CDR3 protein, CDR3 DNA. D genes are given only for firm matches. Where a row states a size, it is once, few, many or the class of an expanded clone; other rows omit it.

D: -; size: -; J: TRBJ2-4; V: TRBV6-1; CDR3: CASSEEPGLGWGEQYF; DNA: TGTGCCAGCAGTGAGGAACCGGGACTTGGGTGGGGAGAGCAGTACTTC
D: TRBD2; size: -; J: TRBJ2-7; V: TRBV12-3/TRBV12-4; CDR3: CASSPGTSGLYEQYF; DNA: TGTGCCAGCAGTCCGGGGACTAGCGGTCTCTACGAGCAGTACTTC
D: -; size: -; J: TRBJ2-1; V: TRBV4-2; CDR3: CASSQEPGYNEQFF; DNA: TGTGCCAGCAGCCAAGAGCCGGGGTACAATGAGCAGTTCTTC
D: -; size: -; J: TRBJ2-3; V: TRBV27; CDR3: CASSFGADTQYF; DNA: TGTGCCAGCAGTTTTGGGGCAGATACGCAGTATTTT
D: TRBD2; size: -; J: TRBJ2-7; V: TRBV18; CDR3: CASSPAGEASYEQYF; DNA: TGTGCCAGCTCACCGGCGGGAGAGGCATCCTACGAGCAGTACTTC
D: -; size: -; J: TRBJ2-1; V: TRBV20-1; CDR3: CSALWGLYNEQFF; DNA: TGCAGTGCTCTCTGGGGCCTATACAATGAGCAGTTCTTC
D: -; size: -; J: TRBJ2-7; V: TRBV7-2; CDR3: CASSLGGAVYEQYF; DNA: TGTGCCAGCAGCTTAGGTGGAGCGGTCTACGAGCAGTACTTC
D: -; size: -; J: TRBJ2-1; V: TRBV20-1; CDR3: CSARPVGRGEQFF; DNA: TGCAGTGCTAGACCGGTCGGGAGAGGTGAGCAGTTCTTC
D: -; size: -; J: TRBJ2-5; V: TRBV12-3/TRBV12-4; CDR3: CASKLGGAQETQYF; DNA: TGTGCCAGCAAATTAGGGGGGGCACAAGAGACCCAGTACTTC
D: TRBD1; size: -; J: TRBJ1-2; V: TRBV9; CDR3: CASSAWDRGSYGYTF; DNA: TGTGCCAGCAGCGCCTGGGACAGGGGGAGCTATGGCTACACCTTC
D: TRBD2; size: few; J: TRBJ2-5; V: TRBV20-1; CDR3: CSPLAGVQETQYF; DNA: TGCAGTCCGTTAGCGGGGGTACAAGAGACCCAGTACTTC
D: TRBD2; size: -; J: TRBJ2-3; V: TRBV18; CDR3: CASAPGTSGTDTQYF; DNA: TGTGCCAGCGCGCCAGGGACTAGCGGCACAGATACGCAGTATTTT
D: TRBD2; size: -; J: TRBJ2-5; V: TRBV11-2; CDR3: CASSLGALAGAQETQYF; DNA: TGTGCCAGCAGCTTAGGTGCACTAGCGGGGGCACAAGAGACCCAGTACTTC
D: -; size: few; J: TRBJ2-4; V: TRBV2; CDR3: CATHSDEGELSKNIQYF; DNA: TGTGCCACACACAGCGATGAGGGGGAGCTATCCAAAAACATTCAGTACTTC
D: TRBD2; size: -; J: TRBJ2-5; V: TRBV29-1; CDR3: CSGGGVVGETQYF; DNA: TGCAGCGGCGGGGGAGTGGTAGGGGAGACCCAGTACTTC
D: -; size: few; J: TRBJ1-5; V: TRBV6-1; CDR3: CASSEVGQGNQPQHF; DNA: TGTGCCAGCAGTGAAGTGGGCCAGGGCAATCAGCCCCAGCATTTT
D: TRBD1; size: -; J: TRBJ2-7; V: TRBV4-1; CDR3: CASSQTGPLGEQYF; DNA: TGCGCCAGCAGCCAGACAGGGCCCCTCGGCGAGCAGTACTTC
D: TRBD1; size: -; J: TRBJ2-3; V: TRBV7-2; CDR3: CASSPDRGRSDTQYF; DNA: TGTGCCAGCAGCCCGGACAGGGGGCGGTCAGATACGCAGTATTTT
D: TRBD1; size: few; J: TRBJ2-3; V: TRBV5-1; CDR3: CASQTGASTDTQYF; DNA: TGCGCCAGCCAGACAGGGGCTAGCACAGATACGCAGTATTTT
D: -; size: -; J: TRBJ2-7; V: TRBV29-1; CDR3: CSVVSVRGSSEQYF; DNA: TGCAGCGTTGTGTCCGTCAGGGGATCTAGCGAGCAGTACTTC
D: TRBD1; size: few; J: TRBJ2-7; V: TRBV5-1; CDR3: CASSWTGTVHEQYF; DNA: TGCGCCAGCAGCTGGACCGGGACAGTCCACGAGCAGTACTTC
D: TRBD1; size: -; J: TRBJ2-1; V: TRBV3-1; CDR3: CASSQDGGTGVGEQFF; DNA: TGTGCCAGCAGCCAAGATGGGGGGACAGGGGTTGGAGAGCAGTTCTTC
D: -; size: -; J: TRBJ1-4; V: TRBV4-1; CDR3: CASSQGTSVGEKLFF; DNA: TGCGCCAGCAGCCAAGGGACATCTGTGGGGGAAAAACTGTTTTTT
D: -; size: -; J: TRBJ2-3; V: TRBV9; CDR3: CASSVVGGRTNTQYF; DNA: TGTGCCAGCAGCGTAGTTGGGGGACGCACAAATACGCAGTATTTT
D: -; size: few; J: TRBJ1-1; V: TRBV5-5; CDR3: CASIPGYSNTEAFF; DNA: TGTGCCAGCATCCCTGGGTACTCTAACACTGAAGCTTTCTTT
D: -; size: -; J: TRBJ2-7; V: TRBV12-3/TRBV12-4; CDR3: CASSLASGGGIEQYF; DNA: TGTGCCAGCAGTTTAGCGTCGGGCGGGGGCATCGAGCAGTACTTC
D: TRBD2; size: -; J: TRBJ2-3; V: TRBV3-1; CDR3: CASSPELAGYTDTQYF; DNA: TGTGCCAGCAGCCCCGAACTAGCGGGGTACACAGATACGCAGTATTTT
D: -; size: -; J: TRBJ2-7; V: TRBV5-1; CDR3: CASSFDGDYEQYF; DNA: TGCGCCAGCAGCTTCGACGGAGACTACGAGCAGTACTTC
D: -; size: -; J: TRBJ2-5; V: TRBV6-1; CDR3: CASSPTLGETQYF; DNA: TGTGCCAGCAGCCCCACCCTGGGGGAGACCCAGTACTTC
D: TRBD2; size: -; J: TRBJ2-7; V: TRBV20-1; CDR3: CSATLGLAVYEQYF; DNA: TGCAGTGCTACCCTAGGACTAGCCGTCTACGAGCAGTACTTC
D: TRBD1; size: -; J: TRBJ1-2; V: TRBV4-1; CDR3: CASSQGDRWVSGYTF; DNA: TGCGCCAGCAGCCAGGGGGACAGGTGGGTCTCTGGCTACACCTTC
D: -; size: -; J: TRBJ2-5; V: TRBV7-8; CDR3: CASSQRVRSLQETQYF; DNA: TGTGCCAGCAGCCAGCGGGTACGCTCCCTCCAAGAGACCCAGTACTTC
D: -; size: -; J: TRBJ1-2; V: TRBV12-3/TRBV12-4; CDR3: CASSPFRSNYGYTF; DNA: TGTGCCAGCAGTCCATTCAGGAGCAACTATGGCTACACCTTC
D: -; size: -; J: TRBJ1-2; V: TRBV12-5; CDR3: CAGALNYGYTF; DNA: TGTGCTGGTGCCCTCAACTATGGCTACACCTTC
D: TRBD2; size: many; J: TRBJ2-5; V: TRBV28; CDR3: CASSGGGRETQYF; DNA: TGTGCCAGCAGTGGCGGGGGGAGAGAGACCCAGTACTTC
D: -; size: -; J: TRBJ2-7; V: TRBV11-2; CDR3: CASSLDHGPSYEQYF; DNA: TGTGCCAGCAGCTTAGATCATGGTCCGTCCTACGAGCAGTACTTC
D: TRBD2; size: once; J: TRBJ2-3; V: TRBV6-1; CDR3: CAIRLAGDITDTQYF; DNA: TGTGCCATACGACTAGCGGGGGACATCACAGATACGCAGTATTTT
D: TRBD1; size: few; J: TRBJ2-3; V: TRBV2; CDR3: CASTRTGRTDTQYF; DNA: TGTGCCAGCACTAGGACAGGGCGTACAGATACGCAGTATTTT
D: TRBD1; size: -; J: TRBJ1-1; V: TRBV5-1; CDR3: CASSLAPTGLAEAFF; DNA: TGCGCCAGCAGCTTGGCCCCGACAGGGTTGGCTGAAGCTTTCTTT
D: -; size: -; J: TRBJ2-3; V: TRBV6-2/TRBV6-3; CDR3: CASNGPWSTDTQYF; DNA: TGTGCCAGCAACGGCCCCTGGAGCACAGATACGCAGTATTTT
D: TRBD2; size: few; J: TRBJ2-5; V: TRBV20-1; CDR3: CSAVLGLAEETQYF; DNA: TGCAGTGCTGTTTTGGGACTAGCGGAAGAGACCCAGTACTTC